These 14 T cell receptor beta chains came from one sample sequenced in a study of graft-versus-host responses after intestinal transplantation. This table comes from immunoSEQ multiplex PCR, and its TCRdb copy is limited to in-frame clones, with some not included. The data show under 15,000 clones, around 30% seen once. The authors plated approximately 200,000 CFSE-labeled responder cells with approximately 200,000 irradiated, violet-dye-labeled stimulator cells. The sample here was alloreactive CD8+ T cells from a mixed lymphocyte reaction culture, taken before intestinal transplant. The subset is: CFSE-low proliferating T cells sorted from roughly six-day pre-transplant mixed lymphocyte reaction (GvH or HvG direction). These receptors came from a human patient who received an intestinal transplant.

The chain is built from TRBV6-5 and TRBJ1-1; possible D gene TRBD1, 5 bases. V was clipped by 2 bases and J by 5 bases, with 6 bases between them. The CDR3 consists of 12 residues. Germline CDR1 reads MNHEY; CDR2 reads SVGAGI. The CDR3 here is CASSYGGTEAFF. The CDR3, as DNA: TGTGCCAGCAGTTACGGGGGGACTGAAGCTTTCTTT.

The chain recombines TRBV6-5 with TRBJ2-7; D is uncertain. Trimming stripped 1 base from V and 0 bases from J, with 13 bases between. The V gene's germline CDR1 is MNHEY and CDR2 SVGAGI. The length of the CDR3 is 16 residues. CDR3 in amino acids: CASSYFPGTASYEQYF. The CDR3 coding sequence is TGTGCCAGCAGTTACTTCCCGGGTACAGCCTCCTACGAGCAGTACTTC.

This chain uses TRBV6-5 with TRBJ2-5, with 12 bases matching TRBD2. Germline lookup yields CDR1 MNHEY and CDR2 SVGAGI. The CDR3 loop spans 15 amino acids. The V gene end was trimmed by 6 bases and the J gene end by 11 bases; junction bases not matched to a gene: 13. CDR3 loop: CASSTSGRFSWEQYF. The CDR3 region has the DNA TGTGCCAGCAGCACTAGCGGGAGGTTTTCTTGGGAGCAGTACTTC.

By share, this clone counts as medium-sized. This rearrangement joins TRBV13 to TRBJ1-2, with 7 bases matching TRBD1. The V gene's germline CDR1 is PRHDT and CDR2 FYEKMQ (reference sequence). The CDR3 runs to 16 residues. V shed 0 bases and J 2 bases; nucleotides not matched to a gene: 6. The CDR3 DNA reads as TGTGCCAGCAGCTTAGGGAGAGGGACAGAGAACTATGGCTACACCTTC. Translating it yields CASSLGRGTENYGYTF.

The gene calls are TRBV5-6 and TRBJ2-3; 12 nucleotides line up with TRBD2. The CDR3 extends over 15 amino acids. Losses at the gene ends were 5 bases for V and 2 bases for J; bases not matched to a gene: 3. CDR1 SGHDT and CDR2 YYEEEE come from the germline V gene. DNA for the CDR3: TGTGCCAGCAGTCTAGCGGGGGGGATCACAGATACGCAGTATTTT. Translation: CASSLAGGITDTQYF.

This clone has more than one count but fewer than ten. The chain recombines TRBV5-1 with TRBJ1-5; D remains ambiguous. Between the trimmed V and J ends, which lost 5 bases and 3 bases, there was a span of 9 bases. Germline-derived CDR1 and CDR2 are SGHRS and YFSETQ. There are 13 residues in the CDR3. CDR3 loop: CASSPEPNQPQHF. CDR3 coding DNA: TGCGCCAGCAGTCCAGAGCCCAATCAGCCCCAGCATTTT.

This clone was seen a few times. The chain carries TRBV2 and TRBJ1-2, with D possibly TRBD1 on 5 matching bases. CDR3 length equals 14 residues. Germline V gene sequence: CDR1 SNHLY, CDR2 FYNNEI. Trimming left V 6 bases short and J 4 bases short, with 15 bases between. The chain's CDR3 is CASSDLDSVYGYTF. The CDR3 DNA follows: TGTGCCAGCAGCGATCTAGACAGCGTCTATGGCTACACCTTC.

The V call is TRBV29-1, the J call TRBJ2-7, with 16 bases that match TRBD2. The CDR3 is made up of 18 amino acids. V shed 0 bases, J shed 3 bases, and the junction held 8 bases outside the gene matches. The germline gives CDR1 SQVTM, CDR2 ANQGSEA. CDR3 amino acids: CSVEDPGTSGRGLYEQYF. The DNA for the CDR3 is TGCAGCGTTGAAGACCCCGGGACTAGCGGGAGGGGACTCTACGAGCAGTACTTC.

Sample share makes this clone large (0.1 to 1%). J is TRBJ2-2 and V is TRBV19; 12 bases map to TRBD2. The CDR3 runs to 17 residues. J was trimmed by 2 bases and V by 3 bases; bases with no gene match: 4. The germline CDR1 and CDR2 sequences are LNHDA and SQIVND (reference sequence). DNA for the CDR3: TGTGCCAGTAGTATGACTAGCGGGGGACCCAACACCGGGGAGCTGTTTTTT. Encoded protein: CASSMTSGGPNTGELFF.

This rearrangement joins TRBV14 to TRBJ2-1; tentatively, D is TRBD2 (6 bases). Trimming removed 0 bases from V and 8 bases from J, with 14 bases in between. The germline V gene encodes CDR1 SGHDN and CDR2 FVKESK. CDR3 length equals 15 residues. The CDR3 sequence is CASSQDWSGVHEQFF. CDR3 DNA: TGTGCCAGCAGCCAAGATTGGTCGGGAGTGCATGAGCAGTTCTTC.

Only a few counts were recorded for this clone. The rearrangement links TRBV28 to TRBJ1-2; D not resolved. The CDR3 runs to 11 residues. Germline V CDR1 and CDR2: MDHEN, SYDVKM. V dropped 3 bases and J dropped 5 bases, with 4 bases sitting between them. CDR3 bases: TGTGCCAGCAGTTTGTATTATGGCTACACCTTC. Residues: CASSLYYGYTF.

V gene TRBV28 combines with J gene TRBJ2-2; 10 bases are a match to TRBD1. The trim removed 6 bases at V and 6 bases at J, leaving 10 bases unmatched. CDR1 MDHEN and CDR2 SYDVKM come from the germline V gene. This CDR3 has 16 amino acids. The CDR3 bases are TGTGCCAGCAGAATCCGGGACAGGGGTTTTTCCGGGGAGCTGTTTTTT. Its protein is CASRIRDRGFSGELFF.

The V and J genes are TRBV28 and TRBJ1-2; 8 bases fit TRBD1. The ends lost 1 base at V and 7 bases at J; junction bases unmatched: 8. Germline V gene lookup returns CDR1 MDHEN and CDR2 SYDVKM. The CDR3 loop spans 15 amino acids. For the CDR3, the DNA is TGTGCCAGCAGTTTATCGCCAGGGGGCGCTGGTGGCTACACCTTC. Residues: CASSLSPGGAGGYTF.

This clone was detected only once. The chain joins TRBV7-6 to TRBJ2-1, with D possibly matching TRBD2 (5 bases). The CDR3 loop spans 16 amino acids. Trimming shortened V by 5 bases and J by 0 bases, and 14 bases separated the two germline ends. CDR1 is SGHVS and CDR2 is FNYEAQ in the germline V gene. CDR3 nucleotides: TGTGCCAGCAGCGAGAAAGCGGACCTCTCCTACAATGAGCAGTTCTTC. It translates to CASSEKADLSYNEQFF.